The 13 T cell receptor beta chains reported below all come from one sample, sequenced in a study of blood T cell repertoires in COVID-19. Profiled with immunoSEQ multiplex PCR; TCRdb holds only in-frame clones, not every one. The sample includes a few hundred thousand clones, about 85% seen only once; the top ten take more than 2%. The sample consisted of peripheral blood. All receptors derive from a man aged 18 to 29 with active or convalescent COVID-19.

V and J are TRBV21-1 and TRBJ1-2; the table's D gene call, TRBD1, was not cross checked with the DNA. TRBV21-1 is tagged as a pseudogene. This CDR3 has 17 residues. The CDR3 region is CASSKAGRREPNYGYTF. In DNA form, the CDR3 reads TGTGCCAGCAGCAAAGCGGGCAGACGAGAACCCAACTATGGCTACACCTTC.

The chain couples TRBV5-1 to TRBJ1-4; D gene uncertain. The CDR3 has 15 amino acids. In germline, CDR1 is SGHRS, CDR2 YFSETQ. V shed 5 bases and J shed 0 bases, with 11 bases lying between them. CDR3 nucleotides: TGCGCCAGCAGTTCGGGGAGTGCAACTAATGAAAAACTGTTTTTT. Residues: CASSSGSATNEKLFF.

The chain is built from TRBV9 and TRBJ1-2; D may be TRBD1 (6 bases). The CDR3 contains 15 residues. V shed 4 bases and J shed 8 bases, with 21 bases lying between them. The germline gives CDR1 SGDLS, CDR2 YYNGEE. The CDR3 nucleotides read TGTGCCAGCAGCCCTTGGGGGCAGGGGATGCACGGCTACACCTTC. Translation: CASSPWGQGMHGYTF.

This rearrangement joins TRBV27 to TRBJ1-6; 9 bases agree with TRBD1. The V gene end was trimmed by 4 bases and the J gene end by 9 bases; junction bases not matched to a gene: 4. CDR3 length: 14 residues. The germline CDR1 and CDR2 sequences are MNHEY and SMNVEV (reference sequence). CDR3 loop: CASSYNRGLSPLHF. CDR3 DNA sequence: TGTGCCAGCAGTTACAACAGGGGGCTTTCACCCCTCCACTTT.

This chain uses TRBV9 with TRBJ2-1; D uncertain. This CDR3 contains 13 residues. The V end lost 2 bases, the J end lost 8 bases, and 11 bases lay between the germline ends. Germline CDR1 is SGDLS and CDR2 is YYNGEE. In DNA, the CDR3 is TGTGCCAGCAGCGTCATTTCGTTAGATGAGCAGTTCTTC. It encodes CASSVISLDEQFF.

This chain joins TRBV14 and TRBJ1-1; possible D gene TRBD1, 5 bases. The germline gives CDR1 SGHDN, CDR2 FVKESK. The V end lost 2 bases, the J end lost 5 bases, and 6 bases lay between the germline ends. The CDR3 is made up of 12 amino acids. The DNA of the CDR3 is TGTGCCAGCAGCCAACAGGGAACTGAAGCTTTCTTT. Protein: CASSQQGTEAFF. Full variable domain (rest looked up from reference TRBV14 and TRBJ1-1): EAGVTQFPSHSVIEKGQTVTLRCDPISGHDNLYWYRRVMGKEIKFLLHFVKESKQDESGMPNNRFLAERTGGTYSTLKVQPAELEDSGVYFCASSQQGTEAFFGQGTRLTVV.

This clone has a handful of counts. The chain links TRBV28 to TRBJ2-1, with 9 bases identical to TRBD2. The germline gives CDR1 MDHEN, CDR2 SYDVKM. This CDR3 has 14 residues. V dropped 5 bases and J dropped 4; count of bases not matched to a gene: 3. In nucleotides, the CDR3 is TGTGCCAGCAGTCTAGCGGGGCATTACAATGAGCAGTTCTTC. Translated, it gives CASSLAGHYNEQFF.

This clone was counted once. The chain links TRBV19 to TRBJ1-4; D is unresolved. Between the trimmed V and J ends, which lost 6 bases and 3 bases, there was a span of 8 bases. This CDR3 region has 13 residues. The germline V gene encodes CDR1 LNHDA and CDR2 SQIVND (reference sequence). The DNA of the CDR3 is TGTGCCAGTAGGTCACAGCCTAATGAAAAACTGTTTTTT. Protein product: CASRSQPNEKLFF.

The V call is TRBV7-9, the J call TRBJ1-1, with TRBD1 matching 10 bases. The CDR3 length is 15 residues. Per the germline V gene, CDR1 is SEHNR and CDR2 is FQNEAQ (reference sequence). Trimming took 4 bases from V and 4 from J; bases not matched to a gene: 6. The CDR3 loop is CASSSDRGLGTEAFF. CDR3 nucleotide sequence: TGTGCCAGCAGCTCAGACAGGGGGCTGGGCACTGAAGCTTTCTTT. Together with reference TRBV7-9 and TRBJ1-1, the CDR3 gives the full variable domain: DTGVSQNPRHKITKRGQNVTFRCDPISEHNRLYWYRQTLGQGPEFLTYFQNEAQLEKSRLLSDRFSAERPKGSFSTLEIQRTEQGDSAMYLCASSSDRGLGTEAFFGQGTRLTVV.

CDR3 coding DNA: TGTGCCACCAGCAGGGCTAGCGGGAGCACCCGGTTCGAGCAGTACTTC. It specifies CATSRASGSTRFEQYF. V is TRBV15 and J is TRBJ2-7; the match to TRBD2 covers 10 bases. In germline, CDR1 is LNHNV, CDR2 YYDKDF (reference sequence). CDR3 length: 16 residues. The J segment lost 6 bases and the V segment lost 3 bases, leaving 11 bases of the junction unmatched.

Notes on this clone: This sample also contains other DNA sequences that code for the same CDR3. This chain connects TRBV6-2 or TRBV6-3 to TRBJ1-1; D might be TRBD1 (5 bases). Germline CDR1 and CDR2: MNHEY and SVGEGT. The length of the CDR3 is 14 residues. Trimming shortened V by 2 bases and J by 2 bases, and 9 bases separated the two germline ends. Written as DNA, the CDR3 is TGTGCCAGCAGTTACAGCAGGGTTAACACTGAAGCTTTCTTT. It specifies CASSYSRVNTEAFF.

The chain combines TRBV27 with TRBJ2-1; 8 nucleotides match TRBD2. This CDR3 is built from 15 residues. Germline assignment: CDR1 MNHEY and CDR2 SMNVEV (reference sequence). Trimming removed 5 bases from V and 3 bases from J; junction bases left unmatched: 6. CDR3 in amino acids: CASSSWRGVYNEQFF. Here the CDR3 DNA reads TGTGCCAGCAGTAGTTGGCGGGGGGTCTACAATGAGCAGTTCTTC.

This clone was detected once. The chain recombines TRBV7-9 with TRBJ2-2, with TRBD1 identical over 9 bases. Germline CDR1 SEHNR, CDR2 FQNEAQ (reference sequence). Trimming took 1 base from V and 5 from J; bases not matched to a gene: 2. The CDR3 spans 15 residues. CDR3 protein: CASSLGQGETGELFF. CDR3 coding DNA: TGTGCCAGCAGCTTAGGACAGGGGGAGACCGGGGAGCTGTTTTTT.